This paragraph reports one TCR beta chain. These data belong to a study of OX40 agonist ivuxolimab in advanced cancers. Study information: Ivuxolimab, an antibody that agonizes OX40 (CD134), was administered to the patients. There were three patients with partial responses, one having hepatocellular carcinoma and two cutaneous melanoma.

The CDR3 is 14 amino acids. Losses at the gene ends were 4 bases for V and 10 bases for J; bases not matched to a gene: 10. The germline CDR1 and CDR2 sequences are MDHEN and SYDVKM. Sequencing used immunoSEQ multiplex PCR; TCRdb keeps in-frame clones, though not all of them. The sample shows almost 35,000 clones, about four fifths of them seen only once. The starting material was CD4+ or CD8+ T cells sorted from blood, obtained in a trial of the OX40 agonist ivuxolimab. The TCR was taken from an adult with an advanced solid tumor such as melanoma, head and neck, liver or kidney cancer. The chain carries TRBV28 and TRBJ1-2; 9 bases align to TRBD1. In DNA, the CDR3 is TGTGCCAGCAGTTATCCGGGACAGGGATTCGCCTACACCTTC. This translates into CASSYPGQGFAYTF.